This T cell receptor beta chain was sequenced in a study of persistence of HIV-infected CD4 T cells. Sequencing used immunoSEQ version 4 in survey mode. The data were produced by immunoSEQ multiplex PCR, yet TCRdb's version contains in-frame clones alone and is incomplete. The sample carries about 64,000 clones, about four fifths recorded once. Details on this clone: Its target is not known.

Study-wide results and limits: Within sorted populations, more oligoclonal TCRs accompanied more oligoclonal proviruses.

The stimulus was an HIV-1 Gag 15-mer peptide pool, 0.9 to 1 ug/peptide/mL. Memory cells lacking CD40L and CD69 with high CD45RO were sorted. Plasma HIV-1 RNA stayed below 50 copies/mL for at least 4 years. This receptor was taken from an adult man with HIV who was CMV-seropositive. This specimen was CD4+ T cells sorted from PBMCs after 18-hour stimulation, taken from a patient who received antiretroviral therapy.

The CDR3 coding sequence is TGTGCCAGCACCCCAAACAGGGAGAAGCCCCAGCATTTT. Its protein product is CASTPNREKPQHF. The chain recombines TRBV16 with TRBJ1-5, with D maybe TRBD1 (6 bases). The CDR3 runs 13 residues. V lost 7 bases and J 8 bases, leaving 15 bases between the germline ends. The germline V gene encodes CDR1 KGHSY and CDR2 FQNENV.